A single count supports the clone carrying this T cell receptor beta chain. Antigen: not known. The data are from a study of cytotoxic CD8 clonotypes in ibrutinib-treated CLL. Overall study context: Researchers reported approximately twelve relapsed/refractory and over 14 treatment-naive patients, about 17 of them IGHV unmutated.

Per germline, CDR1 MDHEN and CDR2 SYDVKM. With 4 bases clipped from V and 3 bases from J, the junction kept 7 bases outside the gene matches. This CDR3 region has 15 residues. Assay: immunoSEQ multiplex PCR; the TCRdb copy retains only in-frame clones and omits some. Of some 200,000 clones in the sample, about four fifths are singletons; the top ten hold approximately 10%. About 1.9 micrograms of genomic DNA (from cryopreserved PBMCs) were used for TCR beta libraries. Study conclusions and caveats: Public clonotypes were uncommon and contracted or stayed stable on treatment. Timing of sampling differed between sustained-remission and progressing patients.

The J gene is TRBJ2-7, the V gene TRBV28; 9 nucleotides match TRBD1. Specimen: PBMCs, collected after 12 months of ibrutinib treatment. This clonotype originated in a human donor with chronic lymphocytic leukemia. CDR3 sequence reads: CASSSGTGGFYEQYF. CDR3 coding DNA: TGTGCCAGCAGTTCAGGCACAGGGGGCTTCTACGAGCAGTACTTC.